Sequencing of this T cell receptor beta chain was carried out in a study of CD8+CD57+ T cells in acquired aplastic anemia. Across the study: When averaged, DNA from sorted CD4+ and CD8+ cells came to approximately 3.2 ug. Some 10 million reads were obtained on average for healthy donor CD4+ cells. Study findings and constraints: Found in both controls and patients were approximately 31 CD8+ CDR3 sequences. No significant difference in CD8+ Simpson's diversity was found between patients and controls.

Germline values: CDR1 SGHNT, CDR2 YENEEA. V was cut by 0 bases and J by 0 bases, with 4 bases left in between. The CDR3 is made up of 14 amino acids. This clonotype was recorded many times. The antigen remains undetermined. TCR beta VDJ and CDR3 profiling used genomic DNA as template. TCRdb re-called the reads through MiXCR, storing one row per CDR3 protein. The sample has roughly 130,000 distinct CDR3 sequences, around 50% seen once. The clonotype was recovered from a human donor in good health, serving as a control. The sequencing input was sorted CD4+, CD8+, or CD8+CD57+ T cells (not recorded which) from PBMCs. The rearrangement joins TRBV11-3 to TRBJ2-3; D gene ambiguous. The CDR3 reads CASSLEASTDTQYF. The CDR3 DNA is TGTGCCAGCAGCTTAGAAGCCAGCACAGATACGCAGTATTTT.